This T cell receptor beta chain was identified during a study of T cells after yellow fever vaccination. The germline CDR1 and CDR2 sequences are SGDLS and YYNGEE. The CDR3 runs 14 residues. V was clipped by 4 bases and J by 4 bases, with 12 bases between them. In making TCR cDNA, 5'RACE template switching added a universal primer site and UMIs to it. Via MiXCR, TCRdb re-called the 5' RACE reads, giving one row per CDR3 protein. Found here are some 120,000 distinct CDR3 sequences, over 8% of them singletons; the top ten hold roughly 43%. The sequences come from CD8+ T cells sorted from PBMCs, collected on the day of the yellow fever booster vaccination. The rearrangement joins TRBV9 to TRBJ2-1; D is undetermined. The TCR was taken from a man aged 18 to 30 who received the YFV17D yellow fever vaccine. The CDR3 nucleotides are TGTGCCAGCAGCCCTCGCGTAGTATACAATGAGCAGTTCTTC. Translating gives CASSPRVVYNEQFF.